Listed below are T cell receptor beta chains from one sample, sequenced in a study of blood T cell repertoires in COVID-19. Assay: immunoSEQ multiplex PCR; the TCRdb copy retains only in-frame clones and omits some. The sample lists 150,000 to 250,000 clones, approximately 82% occurring once. Sequencing used peripheral blood. The receptors were gathered from a human donor with acute or convalescent COVID-19. The donor label of this sample is uncertain. Both conserved end residues are part of each CDR3.

TRBV2,CASRLAGVDTQYF
TRBV7-2,CASSLGRGREQYF
TRBV5-4,CASSPGWTGYQEQYF
TRBV30,CAWSVLDRASYEQYF
TRBV5-4,CASSSGGINTGELFF
TRBV27,CASTPDRGTEAFF
TRBV15,CATSRDLASNYGYTF
TRBV2,CASAGTVMNQPQHF
TRBV28,CASSSGQAPYEQYF
TRBV9,CASSVRPGTGGTNTGELFF
TRBV28,CASSPPRDTQYF
TRBV6-5,CASSKTGGRTEAFF
TRBV11-2,CASSRPTGSGELFF
TRBV6-5,CASSPGQAGYGYTF
TRBV19,CASSIFLGRENGYTF
TRBV30,CAWSGEGYSGNTIYF
TRBV5-3,CARSFPHSRAIATNYGYTF
TRBV4-2,CASSPRGTSGSGGTDTQYF
TRBV11-2,CASSSGTGLANNSPLHF
TRBV6-1,CASSEIARGQETQYF
TRBV24-1,CATSDSGEGVQETQYF
TRBV10-1,CASSESRGQPQHF
TRBV29-1,CSVLAGTGFAFF
TRBV2,CASRTSGRVTGELFF
TRBV9,CASSAARGQLNMNTEAFF
TRBV7-2,CASSLLPYGSSGNTIYF
TRBV30,CAWSPSNTGELFF
TRBV5-1,CASSLNPTGSGELFF
TRBV6-2/TRBV6-3,CASSYIRLAGLYEQYF
TRBV27,CASSANGKLNEQFF
TRBV3-1/TRBV3-2,CASSPSWGVNEQFF
TRBV15,CATSREDRPSTDTQYF
TRBV19,CASSPGGAGELFF
TRBV7-6,CASSLRAEGMNTEAFF
TRBV11-3,CASSAGQGVAFF
TRBV10-1,CAIPRKGQGHNEQFF
TRBV11-2,CASSLDWEQGFTYEQYF
TRBV30,CAWSVSETQYF
TRBV15,CATSRSQGGRQETQYF
TRBV2,CASRTPGQGPNSPLHF